This T cell receptor beta chain was recovered during a study of T cells after posttransplantation cyclophosphamide. V lost 4 bases and J lost 3, with 13 bases in between. Germline CDR1 is SEHNR and CDR2 is FQNEAQ (reference sequence). This CDR3 has 15 residues. Assay: immunoSEQ multiplex PCR; the TCRdb copy retains only in-frame clones and omits some. In the table there are 4,500 to 6,000 clones, roughly 93% of which are singletons. The chain combines TRBV7-9 with TRBJ1-5, with D tentatively TRBD1 (6 bases). The source of this sequence is a woman aged 60 to 75 in good health, CMV-negative, and a related stem cell transplant donor. The material sequenced was CD4+ T cells sorted from bone marrow. CDR3 sequence reads: CASSSGHGINQPQHF. The CDR3, as DNA: TGTGCCAGCAGCTCGGGACACGGAATCAATCAGCCCCAGCATTTT.